Following are 9 T cell receptor beta chains from one sample sequenced in a study of T cell responses to AZD1222 COVID-19 vaccine. Method: immunoSEQ multiplex PCR; TCRdb's copy keeps in-frame clones and lacks some. The sample shows 170,000 or so clones, roughly nine tenths of them seen only once. Here the sequenced sample was peripheral blood, taken on day 0 of AZD1222 vaccination. The receptor set was obtained from an adult in good health.

The V call is TRBV29-1, the J call TRBJ2-7; 8 nucleotides align to TRBD1. With 0 bases clipped from V and 4 bases from J, the junction kept 8 bases outside the gene matches. CDR1 is SQVTM, CDR2 ANQGSEA, per germline. The CDR3 covers 15 residues. The CDR3 protein is CSVEDGSRQGYEQYF. In DNA form, the CDR3 reads TGCAGCGTTGAAGATGGGTCGAGACAGGGGTACGAGCAGTACTTC.

V and J are TRBV10-3 and TRBJ2-1; D not certain. This CDR3 has 12 amino acids. Germline V gene lookup returns CDR1 ENHRY and CDR2 SYGVKD. Trimming removed 8 bases from V and 8 bases from J, with 13 bases in between. Here the CDR3 DNA reads TGTGCCATCTCTGGGGATTCGGATGAGCAGTTCTTC. The encoded protein is CAISGDSDEQFF.

The rearrangement links TRBV5-4 to TRBJ2-2, with TRBD2 matching 10 bases. CDR3 size: 15 residues. Per germline, CDR1 SGHNT and CDR2 YYREEE (reference sequence). V trimming: 1 base; J trimming: 5 bases; junction bases outside the gene matches: 2. CDR3 DNA sequence: TGTGCCAGCAGCTTGCTAGCGGGGGAAACCGGGGAGCTGTTTTTT. It codes for CASSLLAGETGELFF.

This clone was detected a few times. This CDR3 reads CASSFVTGAPADTQYF. The DNA for the CDR3 is TGTGCCAGCAGCTTCGTTACAGGGGCACCAGCAGATACGCAGTATTTT. The chain couples TRBV5-5 to TRBJ2-3, with 7 bases that match TRBD1. The V gene end was trimmed by 2 bases and the J gene end by 4 bases; junction bases not matched to a gene: 10. Germline V CDR1 and CDR2: SGHKS, YYEKEE (reference sequence). This CDR3 has 16 residues.

This sequence joins TRBV7-9 and TRBJ1-6; D not certain. V was cut by 0 bases and J by 7 bases, with 10 bases left in between. Germline CDR1 SEHNR, CDR2 FQNEAQ (reference sequence). This CDR3 has 15 amino acids. The CDR3: CASSLAAIQNSPLHF. The DNA for the CDR3 is TGTGCCAGCAGCTTAGCGGCCATCCAAAATTCACCCCTCCACTTT.

The V and J genes are TRBV19 and TRBJ2-3; either TRBD1 or TRBD2 may fit D (5 bases each). Per germline, CDR1 LNHDA and CDR2 SQIVND (reference sequence). V shed 5 bases and J shed 4 bases, with 16 bases lying between them. The CDR3 covers 15 residues. CDR3 in amino acids: CASSALRGVPDTQYF. The CDR3 DNA sequence: TGTGCCAGTAGTGCCCTCCGGGGCGTGCCAGATACGCAGTATTTT.

This clone was found once. V usage is TRBV6-2 or TRBV6-3 and J usage is TRBJ2-1, with 15 bases lining up with TRBD2. There are 21 residues in the CDR3. Germline V lookup: CDR1 MNHEY, CDR2 SVGEGT. Trimming cost V 3 bases and J 7 bases; bases outside gene matches: 19. In DNA, the CDR3 is TGTGCCAGCAGTTATTCGGCTGTCCGGACTAGCGGGGGGGCCTCGGGAAATGAGCAGTTCTTC. Its translation: CASSYSAVRTSGGASGNEQFF.

The chain is built from TRBV7-2 and TRBJ2-2; D is perhaps TRBD1 or TRBD2 (5 bases each). The CDR3 runs 12 residues. The V and J ends lost 8 bases and 8 bases respectively, with 12 bases between them. The germline V gene has CDR1 SGHTA and CDR2 FQGNSA. CDR3 DNA: TGTGCCAGCGGCCTAGGGGAGGGGGAGCTGTTTTTT. Its protein product is CASGLGEGELFF.

The chain joins TRBV9 to TRBJ1-6; 7 bases agree with TRBD1. V trimming: 0 bases; J trimming: 5 bases; junction bases outside the gene matches: 2. Germline-derived CDR1 and CDR2 are SGDLS and YYNGEE. The CDR3 loop spans 15 amino acids. CDR3 sequence reads: CASSVGQGNNSPLHF. The CDR3 DNA reads TGTGCCAGCAGCGTAGGACAGGGAAATAATTCACCCCTCCACTTT. The full variable domain, with the rest looked up from reference TRBV9 and TRBJ1-6, is DSGVTQTPKHLITATGQRVTLRCSPRSGDLSVYWYQQSLDQGLQFLIQYYNGEERAKGNILERFSAQQFPDLHSELNLSSLELGDSALYFCASSVGQGNNSPLHFGNGTRLTVT.